The 18 T cell receptor beta chains in this list originate from one sample, sequenced in a study of blood T cell repertoires in COVID-19. The data were produced by immunoSEQ multiplex PCR, yet TCRdb's version contains in-frame clones alone and is incomplete. The sample lists around 180,000 clones, roughly 78% occurring once. Sequenced: peripheral blood. Every receptor here comes from a man between 65 and 85 years old with active or convalescent COVID-19.

CDR3 loop: CAWSHKGASTDTQYF. The CDR3 DNA sequence: TGTGCCTGGAGTCATAAGGGGGCTTCGACAGATACGCAGTATTTT. The chain joins TRBV30 to TRBJ2-3, with TRBD1 matching over 7 bases. J lost 3 bases, V lost 2 bases, and 8 bases had no gene match. This CDR3 region has 15 residues. The germline CDR1 and CDR2 sequences are GTSNPN and SVGIG (reference sequence).

This rearrangement joins TRBV2 to TRBJ1-4, with unresolved D. Trimming shortened V by 4 bases and J by 8 bases, and 20 bases separated the two germline ends. Germline loops: CDR1 SNHLY, CDR2 FYNNEI. The CDR3 sequence is 16 residues long. CDR3 loop: CASSVVNSGKREKLFF. The CDR3 DNA is TGTGCCAGCAGTGTTGTTAATTCGGGGAAAAGGGAAAAACTGTTTTTT.

The V call is TRBV28, the J call TRBJ1-1; the D gene is possibly TRBD1 (5 bases). The CDR3 has 14 residues. Germline V CDR1 and CDR2: MDHEN, SYDVKM. V was clipped by 7 bases and J by 0 bases, with 12 bases between them. CDR3 coding DNA: TGTGCCAGCATTTGGGCAGGGATGAACACTGAAGCTTTCTTT. Translation gives CASIWAGMNTEAFF.

The chain uses TRBV19 and TRBJ2-3; 9 positions agree with TRBD2. V was clipped by 5 bases and J by 3 bases; unmatched bases: 6. This CDR3 is 15 amino acids long. Germline assignment: CDR1 LNHDA and CDR2 SQIVND (reference sequence). The CDR3 here is CASSLSGGRTDTQYF. The CDR3 bases are TGTGCCAGTAGTCTTAGCGGGGGCCGAACAGATACGCAGTATTTT. Drawing the rest from reference TRBV19 and TRBJ2-3, the complete variable domain is DGGITQSPKYLFRKEGQNVTLSCEQNLNHDAMYWYRQDPGQGLRLIYYSQIVNDFQKGDIAEGYSVSREKKESFPLTVTSAQKNPTAFYLCASSLSGGRTDTQYFGPGTRLTVL.

In this sample, this clone turned up many times. This chain uses TRBV4-1 with TRBJ2-5; tentative D call: TRBD1 (5 bases). Between the trimmed V and J ends, which lost 1 base and 5 bases, there was a span of 14 bases. Germline CDR1 is MGHRA and CDR2 is YSYEKL. The CDR3 covers 15 residues. CDR3 sequence reads: CASSQVESGFETQYF. The CDR3 DNA sequence: TGCGCCAGCAGCCAAGTAGAGTCAGGGTTCGAGACCCAGTACTTC.

This rearrangement joins TRBV19 to TRBJ1-1; D call uncertain. Germline CDR1 LNHDA, CDR2 SQIVND (reference sequence). The V and J ends lost 3 bases and 1 base respectively, with 6 bases between them. The CDR3 loop spans 13 amino acids. The CDR3 here is CASSMASNTEAFF. The CDR3 nucleotides are TGTGCCAGTAGTATGGCATCGAACACTGAAGCTTTCTTT.

This clone showed up just once. The genes are TRBV9 and TRBJ1-5; no clear D. The ends were cut back, 4 bases at V and 1 base at J, with 12 bases in the middle. The CDR3 contains 15 residues. The V gene's germline CDR1 is SGDLS and CDR2 YYNGEE. The CDR3 protein is CASSPSGSSNQPQHF. The CDR3 bases are TGTGCCAGCAGCCCCTCGGGGTCGAGCAATCAGCCCCAGCATTTT. Together with reference TRBV9 and TRBJ1-5, the CDR3 gives the full variable domain: DSGVTQTPKHLITATGQRVTLRCSPRSGDLSVYWYQQSLDQGLQFLIQYYNGEERAKGNILERFSAQQFPDLHSELNLSSLELGDSALYFCASSPSGSSNQPQHFGDGTRLSIL.

The rearrangement uses TRBV4-2 and TRBJ2-1; TRBD2 agrees at 10 bases. Per germline, CDR1 LGHNA and CDR2 YNFKEQ. CDR3 size: 17 residues. V trimming: 1 base; J trimming: 7 bases; junction bases outside the gene matches: 10. The chain's CDR3 is CASSQGGIAGGINEQFF. CDR3 nucleotides: TGTGCCAGCAGCCAAGGGGGCATAGCGGGAGGTATAAATGAGCAGTTCTTC.

The chain recombines TRBV21-1 with TRBJ1-3. TRBV21-1 constitutes a pseudogene. The CDR3 sequence is 22 residues long. The CDR3 spells CASSKYRGAGPGARSPGNTIYF. The CDR3 coding sequence is TGTGCCAGCAGCAAATATCGGGGGGCGGGACCGGGGGCTCGGTCCCCTGGAAACACCATATATTTT.

The chain is built from TRBV5-1 and TRBJ2-5; TRBD1 might be the D (6 bases). V was clipped by 0 bases and J by 3 bases, with 12 bases between them. The CDR3 runs to 15 residues. Germline V CDR1 and CDR2: SGHRS, YFSETQ. CDR3 residues: CASSLGGTYEETQYF. Here the CDR3 DNA reads TGCGCCAGCAGCTTGGGAGGGACATACGAAGAGACCCAGTACTTC.

This chain joins TRBV5-6 and TRBJ1-5; TRBD1 aligns across 9 bases. Trimming took 4 bases from V and 10 from J; bases not matched to a gene: 12. CDR1 is SGHDT, CDR2 YYEEEE, per germline. This CDR3 is built from 15 residues. CDR3 in amino acids: CASSNRDRAQKPQHF. For the CDR3, the DNA is TGTGCCAGCAGCAACCGGGACAGGGCCCAGAAACCCCAGCATTTT. Using reference TRBV5-6 and TRBJ1-5 for the parts outside the CDR3, the full variable domain is DAGVTQSPTHLIKTRGQQVTLRCSPKSGHDTVSWYQQALGQGPQFIFQYYEEEERQRGNFPDRFSGHQFPNYSSELNVNALLLGDSALYLCASSNRDRAQKPQHFGDGTRLSIL.

This chain links TRBV11-1 with TRBJ2-7; D is uncertain. The V end was cut by 1 base, the J end by 3 bases, with 10 bases between. Germline V gene lookup returns CDR1 SGHAT and CDR2 FQDESV (reference sequence). The CDR3 totals 14 residues. The CDR3 spells CASSLVPANYEQYF. The CDR3 bases are TGTGCCAGCAGCTTAGTACCCGCTAACTACGAGCAGTACTTC.

The sample holds one count of this clone. This chain connects TRBV19 to TRBJ1-1; 7 nucleotides agree with TRBD1. Trimming cost V 5 bases and J 12 bases; bases outside gene matches: 9. From germline, CDR1 is LNHDA and CDR2 SQIVND (reference sequence). The CDR3 length is 12 residues. The CDR3 sequence is CASSSDRVPSFF. The CDR3 DNA reads as TGTGCCAGTAGTTCTGACAGGGTTCCGTCTTTCTTT. Full variable domain (outside the CDR3, taken from reference TRBV19 and TRBJ1-1): DGGITQSPKYLFRKEGQNVTLSCEQNLNHDAMYWYRQDPGQGLRLIYYSQIVNDFQKGDIAEGYSVSREKKESFPLTVTSAQKNPTAFYLCASSSDRVPSFFGQGTRLTVV.

Comments on this clone: Other DNA sequences in this sample translate to the same CDR3. The chain recombines TRBV5-1 with TRBJ1-3; D is uncertain. The CDR3 has 14 amino acids. V lost 4 bases and J 4 bases, leaving 12 bases between the germline ends. In germline, CDR1 is SGHRS, CDR2 YFSETQ. The CDR3 protein is CASSLTPVGNTIYF. The CDR3 coding sequence is TGCGCCAGCAGCCTTACTCCCGTCGGAAACACCATATATTTT.

This chain uses TRBV3-1 (or the pseudogene TRBV3-2) with TRBJ1-1; D is possibly TRBD1 (5 bases). V lost 4 bases, J lost 1 base, and 7 bases lay in between. CDR3 length: 13 amino acids. CDR1 is LGHDT, CDR2 YNNKEL, per germline (reference sequence). Written as DNA, the CDR3 is TGTGCCAGCAGCCGACAGCCGAACACTGAAGCTTTCTTT. This encodes CASSRQPNTEAFF.

This clone was seen just once. The chain is built from TRBV5-1 and TRBJ2-7; 15 nucleotides agree with TRBD2. The V segment lost 0 bases and the J segment 6 bases; nucleotides outside the gene matches: 4. Germline V gene data show CDR1 as SGHRS and CDR2 as YFSETQ. The CDR3 contains 16 residues. Here the CDR3 reads CASSLGTSGRAVEQYF. The CDR3 DNA reads TGCGCCAGCAGCTTGGGGACTAGCGGGAGGGCCGTCGAGCAGTACTTC.

V usage is TRBV11-3 and J usage is TRBJ1-6; 7 nucleotides match TRBD1. The CDR3 runs to 15 residues. V lost 5 bases and J lost 6; bases outside the gene matches: 7. Per the germline V gene, CDR1 is SGHNT and CDR2 is YENEEA. The CDR3 is CASSPRRDSNSPLHF. CDR3 sequence (DNA): TGTGCCAGCAGCCCGCGTCGGGACAGTAATTCACCCCTCCACTTT.

J is TRBJ1-1 and V is TRBV6-5; TRBD1 might be the D (5 bases). V lost 3 bases and J 4 bases, leaving 12 bases between the germline ends. The germline V gene encodes CDR1 MNHEY and CDR2 SVGAGI. The CDR3 is made up of 14 amino acids. The CDR3 is CASSYSGSRTEAFF. The CDR3 coding sequence is TGTGCCAGCAGTTATTCAGGGTCTCGCACTGAAGCTTTCTTT.